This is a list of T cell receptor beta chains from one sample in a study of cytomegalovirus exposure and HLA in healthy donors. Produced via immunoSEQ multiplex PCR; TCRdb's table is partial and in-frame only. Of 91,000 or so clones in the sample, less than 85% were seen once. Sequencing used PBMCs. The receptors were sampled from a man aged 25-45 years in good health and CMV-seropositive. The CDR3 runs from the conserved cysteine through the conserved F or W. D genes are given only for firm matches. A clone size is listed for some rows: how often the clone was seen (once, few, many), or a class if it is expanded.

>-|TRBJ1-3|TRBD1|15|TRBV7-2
TGTGCCAGCAGCGGTTACAGGGGAAAAGGAAACACCATATATTTT
CASSGYRGKGNTIYF
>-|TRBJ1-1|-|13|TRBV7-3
TGTGCCAGCAGCTTAAGACAGAACACTGAAGCTTTCTTT
CASSLRQNTEAFF
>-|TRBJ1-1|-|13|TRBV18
TGTGCCAGCTCACCACCCGGACAGTTCGAAGCTTTCTTT
CASSPPGQFEAFF
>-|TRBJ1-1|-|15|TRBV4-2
TGTGCCAGCAGCCAAGATTCCGGACAGTACGGTGAAGCTTTCTTT
CASSQDSGQYGEAFF
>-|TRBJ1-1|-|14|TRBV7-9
TGTGCCAGCAGCTTAGGGCAGGCGAACACTGAAGCTTTCTTT
CASSLGQANTEAFF
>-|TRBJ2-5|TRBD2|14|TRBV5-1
TGCGCCAGCAGCCCGGGATTCGGGGGGGAGACCCAGTACTTC
CASSPGFGGETQYF
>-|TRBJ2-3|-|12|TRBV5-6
TGTGCCAGCAGCTCGGGACTGGATACGCAGTATTTT
CASSSGLDTQYF
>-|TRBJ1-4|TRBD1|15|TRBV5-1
TGCGCCAGCAGCTTGGAGGGGGCGACTAATGAAAAACTGTTTTTT
CASSLEGATNEKLFF
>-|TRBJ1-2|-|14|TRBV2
TGTGCCAGCAGTGAAGAGTCCAGGGTCTATGGCTACACCTTC
CASSEESRVYGYTF
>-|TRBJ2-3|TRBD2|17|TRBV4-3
TGCGCCAGCAGCCTCTCAGGACTAGCGGGAGTAACAGATACGCAGTATTTT
CASSLSGLAGVTDTQYF
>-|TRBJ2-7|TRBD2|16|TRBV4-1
TGCGCCAGCAGCCGGGGCGGGAGGGCCGGGAAGAACGAGCAGTACTTC
CASSRGGRAGKNEQYF
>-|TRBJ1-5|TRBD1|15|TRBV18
TGTGCCAGCTCGGCCGGGACAGGGAGGAATCAGCCCCAGCATTTT
CASSAGTGRNQPQHF
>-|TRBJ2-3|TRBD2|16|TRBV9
TGTGCCAGCAGCCTCCTCGGCGGGGGGGGCACAGATACGCAGTATTTT
CASSLLGGGGTDTQYF
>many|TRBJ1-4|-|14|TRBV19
TGTGCCAGTAGTAAGGGGTCACGGAGTGAAAAACTGTTTTTT
CASSKGSRSEKLFF
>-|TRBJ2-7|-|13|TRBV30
TGTGCCTCGACAACCTCCGCGTCCTACGAGCAGTACTTC
CASTTSASYEQYF
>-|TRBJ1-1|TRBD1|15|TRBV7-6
TGTGCCAGCAGCTTAGGGACAGGGGTGCACACTGAAGCTTTCTTT
CASSLGTGVHTEAFF
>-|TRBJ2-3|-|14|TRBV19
TGTGCCAGTAGTATAGTGAGCAAGTCAGATACGCAGTATTTT
CASSIVSKSDTQYF
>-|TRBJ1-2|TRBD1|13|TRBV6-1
TGTGCCAGCAGTGAATGGACAGGCTATGGCTACACCTTC
CASSEWTGYGYTF
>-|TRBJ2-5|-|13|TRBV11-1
TGTGCCAGCAGCTCTGGGCAGGGGGAGACCCAGTACTTC
CASSSGQGETQYF
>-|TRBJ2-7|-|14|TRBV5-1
TGCGCCAGCAGCCCGCACTATCTCTCCTACGAGCAGTACTTC
CASSPHYLSYEQYF
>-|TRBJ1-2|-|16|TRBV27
TGTGCCAGCTCTGCGAGGGGCGCGGGGGGAGCGAATGGCTACACCTTC
CASSARGAGGANGYTF
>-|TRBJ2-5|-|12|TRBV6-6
TGTGCCAGCAGGTATCAGGGTGATCAGCACTACTTC
CASRYQGDQHYF
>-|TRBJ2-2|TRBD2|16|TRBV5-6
TGTGCCAGCAGCTTTGGAGGCGGGAGCGTCCCCGGGGAGCTGTTTTTT
CASSFGGGSVPGELFF
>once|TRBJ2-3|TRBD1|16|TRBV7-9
TGTGCCAGCAGCTCGGGACAGGGGAAGGAAACAGATACGCAGTATTTT
CASSSGQGKETDTQYF
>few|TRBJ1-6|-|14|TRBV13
TGTGCCAGCAGCCAGGAAAACGATAATTCACCCCTCCACTTT
CASSQENDNSPLHF
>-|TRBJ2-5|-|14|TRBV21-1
TGTGCCAGCAGCAAAGGGGCGGGCCCGGAGACCCAGTACTTC
CASSKGAGPETQYF
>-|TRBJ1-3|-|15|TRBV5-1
TGCGCCAGCAGCTTGGCGGGGGGCTCTGGAAACACCATATATTTT
CASSLAGGSGNTIYF
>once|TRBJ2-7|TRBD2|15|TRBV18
TGTGCCAGCTCACTCTCGGCTAGCGGGTCCTACGAGCAGTACTTC
CASSLSASGSYEQYF
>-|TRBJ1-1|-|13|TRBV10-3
TGTGCCATCAGCCCCCGGCAGGACACTGAAGCTTTCTTT
CAISPRQDTEAFF
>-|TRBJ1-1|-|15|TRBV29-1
TGCAGCGTTGGAAAGACTGGCAGGGTGAACACTGAAGCTTTCTTT
CSVGKTGRVNTEAFF
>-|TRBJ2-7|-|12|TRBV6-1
TGTGCCAGCGCGCGGGTTTCCTACGAGCAGTACTTC
CASARVSYEQYF
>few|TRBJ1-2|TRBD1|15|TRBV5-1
TGCGCCAGCAGCCCAGGACAGGGCCGGGGCTATGGCTACACCTTC
CASSPGQGRGYGYTF
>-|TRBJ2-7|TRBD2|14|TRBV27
TGTGCCAGCAGCTATTCCGGGACTAGGGGCGAGCAGTACTTC
CASSYSGTRGEQYF
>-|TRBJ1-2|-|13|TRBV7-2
TGTGCCAGCAGCGAGCAGGGCCCCGGTGGCTACACCTTC
CASSEQGPGGYTF
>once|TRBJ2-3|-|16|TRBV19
TGTGCCAGTAGTATACGGACAACCGTGAGCACAGATACGCAGTATTTT
CASSIRTTVSTDTQYF
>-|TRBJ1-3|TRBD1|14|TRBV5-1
TGCGCCAGCAGCGAGGGGACAGTAGGAAACACCATATATTTT
CASSEGTVGNTIYF
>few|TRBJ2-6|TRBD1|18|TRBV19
TGTGCCAGTACCACTAGGGGACAGGGGTTTTCTGGGGCCAACGTCCTGACTTTC
CASTTRGQGFSGANVLTF
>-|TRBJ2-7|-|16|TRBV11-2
TGTGCCAGCAGCTTAAAACAGGCAGGGCTCCTTTATGAGCAGTACTTC
CASSLKQAGLLYEQYF
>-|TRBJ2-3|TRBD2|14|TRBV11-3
TGTGCCAGCAGCTTTAGCGGGCTTACAGATACGCAGTATTTT
CASSFSGLTDTQYF
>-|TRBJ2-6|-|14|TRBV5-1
TGCGCCAGCAGCTTCGACGGGTCCTTGGGCGTCCTGACTTTC
CASSFDGSLGVLTF
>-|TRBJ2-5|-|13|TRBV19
TGTGCCACCGGGACTGGGCATCGGGAGACCCAGTACTTC
CATGTGHRETQYF
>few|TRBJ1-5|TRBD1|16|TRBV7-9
TGTGCCAGCAGCGCGACATACAGGGGGGCCAATCAGCCCCAGCATTTT
CASSATYRGANQPQHF
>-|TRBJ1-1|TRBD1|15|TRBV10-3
TGTGCCACCACGACAGGGGGCGTAAAGAACACTGAAGCTTTCTTT
CATTTGGVKNTEAFF
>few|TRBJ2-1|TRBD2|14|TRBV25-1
TGTGCCAGCCGGGAGGGGAGCTCCTACAATGAGCAGTTCTTC
CASREGSSYNEQFF
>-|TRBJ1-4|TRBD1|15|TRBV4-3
TGCGCCAGCAGCCACTACGGACAGGGGGATGAAAAACTGTTTTTT
CASSHYGQGDEKLFF
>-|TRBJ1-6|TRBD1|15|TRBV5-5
TGTGCCAGCAGTGGCCATGACAGGGGTAATTCACCCCTCCACTTT
CASSGHDRGNSPLHF
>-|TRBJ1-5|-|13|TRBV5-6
TGTGCCAGCAGCCAGGGAGGAAATCAGCCCCAGCATTTT
CASSQGGNQPQHF
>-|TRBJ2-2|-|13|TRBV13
TGTGCCAGCCAGCTCAGGGGAAACGGGGAGCTGTTTTTT
CASQLRGNGELFF
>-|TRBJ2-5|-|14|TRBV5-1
TGCGCCAGCAGCTTGGGGCAAGGGGAAGAGACCCAGTACTTC
CASSLGQGEETQYF
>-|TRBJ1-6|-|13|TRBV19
TGTGCCAGTAGTACAGGGTGGAATTCACCCCTCCACTTT
CASSTGWNSPLHF
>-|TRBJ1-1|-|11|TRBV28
TGTGCCAGCCTGTATATGACTGAAGCTTTCTTT
CASLYMTEAFF
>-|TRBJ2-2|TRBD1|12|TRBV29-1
TGCAGCGTTCAGGGGGCTTTCGGGGAGCTGTTTTTT
CSVQGAFGELFF
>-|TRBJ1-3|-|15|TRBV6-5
TGTGCCAGCAGTTACTCGGGAGACTCTGGAAACACCATATATTTT
CASSYSGDSGNTIYF
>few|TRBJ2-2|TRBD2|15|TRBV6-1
TGTGCCAGCAGTGACAGCGGGACGAACACCGGGGAGCTGTTTTTT
CASSDSGTNTGELFF
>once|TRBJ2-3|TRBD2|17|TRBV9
TGTGCCAGCAGCGCCTCTCGGACTAGCGGAACCACAGATACGCAGTATTTT
CASSASRTSGTTDTQYF